This T cell receptor beta chain was sequenced for a study of Tregs in tolerant kidney transplant recipients. Sequenced by immunoSEQ multiplex PCR; TCRdb stores in-frame clones only, minus some. The data show about 64,000 clones, 95% to 98% seen once. There are 16 residues in the CDR3. The source was Tregs from blood, collected before the transplant. V and J are TRBV21-1 and TRBJ2-3; the table's D call, TRBD2, has no DNA check behind it. TRBV21-1 is marked as a pseudogene. This clonotype originated in a human donor who received a combined kidney and bone marrow transplant. The CDR3: CASIEELAGGTDTQYF. In nucleotides, the CDR3 is TGTGCCAGCATCGAGGAGCTAGCGGGGGGCACAGATACGCAGTATTTT.